This T cell receptor (beta chain) was captured in a study of human T cells and chemical hapten exposure. Study-level information: Diphenylcyclopropenone was applied weekly to patients' scalps across the roughly 23-week study. Small volume differences among pooled libraries mainly caused per-sample TCR yield variation. Study conclusions and caveats: Compared to controls, expanded TCRs made significantly more large clusters of similar CDR3s.

Time point denoted: pre-sensitization, week 0. Regarding treatment: therapeutic diphenylcyclopropenone sensitization with weekly scalp DPC. Unfractionated whole blood was the source from which total RNA was extracted. TCRdb re-called the RACE reads with MiXCR, one entry per CDR3 protein. The table includes around 300,000 distinct CDR3 sequences, 4.5% to 7% detected once. This clonotype was observed many times. No antigen is known for it. The CDR3 loop spans 21 amino acids. Germline CDR1 is MDHEN and CDR2 is SYDVKM. Trimming took off 6 bases at V and 7 bases at J, with 37 bases between the two ends. The source material was whole blood, sampled in connection with sensitization to the hapten diphenylcyclopropenone (DPC). The V gene is TRBV28, the J gene TRBJ2-1; possible D gene TRBD2, 6 bases. The clonotype originates from a woman under 30 with alopecia areata. Some clones in this sample may be carry-over from other donors' samples. The CDR3 here is CASRPRRGEDDTEPLGNEQFF. CDR3 sequence (DNA): TGTGCCAGCAGACCCCGGAGGGGCGAGGATGACACGGAGCCCCTTGGTAATGAGCAGTTCTTC.